This T cell receptor (beta chain) was recorded in a study of blood T cell repertoires in COVID-19. Study as a whole: The samples span acute and convalescent COVID-19 from the United States, Italy and Spain.

This clone came up once. This CDR3 has 13 residues. Between the trimmed V and J ends, which lost 4 bases and 6 bases, there was a span of 9 bases. Germline loops: CDR1 ENHRY, CDR2 SYGVKD. In the original processing: Amplification with reference gene primers provided the estimates of nucleated cell counts. The method was immunoSEQ multiplex PCR; TCRdb's version includes in-frame clones alone and lacks a portion of them. The V and J calls and the clone size are those of that table, but D and trimming were determined from the DNA. Among 140,000 to 150,000 clones listed, 87% were seen once. The sequenced sample was peripheral blood. This clonotype was obtained from a man aged 50-59 years who had recovered from COVID-19. The gene calls are TRBV10-3 and TRBJ1-4; D ambiguous. CDR3 bases: TGTGCCATCAGTGTCCAACTGTATGAAAAACTGTTTTTT. Encoded protein: CAISVQLYEKLFF.